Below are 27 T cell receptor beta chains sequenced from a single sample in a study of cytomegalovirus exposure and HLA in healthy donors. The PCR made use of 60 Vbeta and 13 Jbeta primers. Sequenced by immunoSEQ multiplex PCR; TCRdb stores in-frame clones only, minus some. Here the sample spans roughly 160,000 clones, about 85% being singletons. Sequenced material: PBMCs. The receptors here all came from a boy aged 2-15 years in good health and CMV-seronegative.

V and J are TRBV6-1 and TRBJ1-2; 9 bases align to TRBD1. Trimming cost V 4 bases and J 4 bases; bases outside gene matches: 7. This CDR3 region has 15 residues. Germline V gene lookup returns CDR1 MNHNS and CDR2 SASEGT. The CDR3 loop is CASSGRQGEIYGYTF. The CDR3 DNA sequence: TGTGCCAGCAGTGGCAGACAGGGGGAGATCTATGGCTACACCTTC.

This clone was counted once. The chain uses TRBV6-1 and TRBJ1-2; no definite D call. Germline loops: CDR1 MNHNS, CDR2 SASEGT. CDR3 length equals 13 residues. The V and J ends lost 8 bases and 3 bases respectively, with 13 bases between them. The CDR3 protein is CASGFHTDYGYTF. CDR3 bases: TGTGCCAGCGGATTCCACACAGACTATGGCTACACCTTC.

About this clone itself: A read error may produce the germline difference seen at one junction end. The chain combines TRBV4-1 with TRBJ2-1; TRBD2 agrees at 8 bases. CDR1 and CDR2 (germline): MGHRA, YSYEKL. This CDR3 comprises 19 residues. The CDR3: CASSQENAWLAGSYNEQFF. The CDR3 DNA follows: TGCGCCAGCAGCCAAGAGAACGCTTGGCTAGCGGGTTCCTATAATGAGCAGTTCTTC.

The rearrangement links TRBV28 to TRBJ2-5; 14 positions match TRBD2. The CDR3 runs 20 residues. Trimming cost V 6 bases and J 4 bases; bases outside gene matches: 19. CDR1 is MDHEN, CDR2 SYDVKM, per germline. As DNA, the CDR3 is TGTGCCAGCAGCCCGGTAACATCGGGACTAGCGGGAGTAATGGCAGAGACCCAGTACTTC. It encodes CASSPVTSGLAGVMAETQYF.

This CDR3 reads CASSLGTGDPRGYTF. The CDR3 DNA sequence: TGTGCCAGCAGCTTGGGGACAGGGGATCCCCGAGGCTACACCTTC. The chain is built from TRBV5-4 and TRBJ1-2, with 9 bases lining up with TRBD1. With V trimmed by 0 bases and J by 8 bases, 8 bases remained unmatched. Germline CDR1 SGHNT, CDR2 YYREEE (reference sequence). The CDR3 runs to 15 residues.

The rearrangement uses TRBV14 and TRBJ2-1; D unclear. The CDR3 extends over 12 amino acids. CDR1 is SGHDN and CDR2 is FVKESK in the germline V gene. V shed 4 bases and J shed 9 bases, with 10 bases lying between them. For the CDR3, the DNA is TGTGCCAGCAGCCCTACACGAGGTGAGCAGTTCTTC. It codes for CASSPTRGEQFF. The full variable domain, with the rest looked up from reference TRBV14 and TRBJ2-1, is EAGVTQFPSHSVIEKGQTVTLRCDPISGHDNLYWYRRVMGKEIKFLLHFVKESKQDESGMPNNRFLAERTGGTYSTLKVQPAELEDSGVYFCASSPTRGEQFFGPGTRLTVL.

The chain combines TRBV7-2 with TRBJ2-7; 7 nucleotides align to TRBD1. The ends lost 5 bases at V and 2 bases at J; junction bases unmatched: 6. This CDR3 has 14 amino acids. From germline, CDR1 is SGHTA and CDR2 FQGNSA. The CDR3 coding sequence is TGTGCCAGCAGCGACCGACAGGGCCCCTACGAGCAGTACTTC. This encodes CASSDRQGPYEQYF.

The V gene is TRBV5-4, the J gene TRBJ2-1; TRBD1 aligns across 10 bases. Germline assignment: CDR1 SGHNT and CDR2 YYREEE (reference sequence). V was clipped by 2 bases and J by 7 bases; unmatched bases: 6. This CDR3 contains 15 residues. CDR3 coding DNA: TGTGCCAGCAGCTTTTGGGACAGGGGTTTGAATGAGCAGTTCTTC. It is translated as CASSFWDRGLNEQFF.

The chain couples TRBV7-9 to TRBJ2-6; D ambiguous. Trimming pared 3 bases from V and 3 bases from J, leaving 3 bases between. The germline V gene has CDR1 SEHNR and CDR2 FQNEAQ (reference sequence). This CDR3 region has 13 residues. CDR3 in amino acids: CASSFSGANVLTF. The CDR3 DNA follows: TGTGCCAGCAGCTTCAGTGGGGCCAACGTCCTGACTTTC.

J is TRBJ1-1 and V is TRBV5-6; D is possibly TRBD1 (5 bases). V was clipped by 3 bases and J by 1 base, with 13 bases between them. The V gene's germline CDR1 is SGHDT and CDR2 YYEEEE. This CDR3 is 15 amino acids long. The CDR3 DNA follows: TGTGCCAGCAGCTCTGCAGGGTTTTCGAACACTGAAGCTTTCTTT. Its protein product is CASSSAGFSNTEAFF.

CDR3 loop: CASSPPPGVTETQYF. CDR3 DNA: TGTGCCAGCAGCCCCCCTCCGGGAGTAACAGAGACCCAGTACTTC. The chain is built from TRBV28 and TRBJ2-5, with D possibly TRBD2 on 6 matching bases. Germline V gene sequence: CDR1 MDHEN, CDR2 SYDVKM. CDR3 length: 15 residues. Trimming took off 6 bases at V and 4 bases at J, with 18 bases between the two ends.

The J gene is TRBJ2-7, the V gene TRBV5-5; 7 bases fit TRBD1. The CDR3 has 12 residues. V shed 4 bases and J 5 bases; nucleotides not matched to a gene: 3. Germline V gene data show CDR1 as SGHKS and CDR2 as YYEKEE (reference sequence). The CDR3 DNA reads TGTGCCAGCAGCGTTACAGGGGACGAGCAGTACTTC. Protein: CASSVTGDEQYF.

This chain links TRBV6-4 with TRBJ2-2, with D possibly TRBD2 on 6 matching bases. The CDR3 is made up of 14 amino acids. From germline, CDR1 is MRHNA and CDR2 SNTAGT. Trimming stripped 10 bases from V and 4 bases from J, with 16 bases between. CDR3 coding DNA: TGTGCCACCTCACGGGAGACGAGCACCGGGGAGCTGTTTTTT. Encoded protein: CATSRETSTGELFF.

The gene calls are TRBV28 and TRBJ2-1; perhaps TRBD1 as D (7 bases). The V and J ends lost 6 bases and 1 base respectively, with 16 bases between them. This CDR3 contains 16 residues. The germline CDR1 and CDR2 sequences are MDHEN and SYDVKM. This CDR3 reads CASSLTRGASYNEQFF. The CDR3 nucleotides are TGTGCCAGCAGCCTTACCAGGGGGGCTTCCTACAATGAGCAGTTCTTC.

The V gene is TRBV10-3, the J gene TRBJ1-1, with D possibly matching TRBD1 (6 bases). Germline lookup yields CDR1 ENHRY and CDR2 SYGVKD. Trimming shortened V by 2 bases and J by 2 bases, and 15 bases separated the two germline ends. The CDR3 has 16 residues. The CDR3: CAISERVDRYNTEAFF. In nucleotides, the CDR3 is TGTGCCATCAGTGAGCGAGTTGACAGGTATAACACTGAAGCTTTCTTT.

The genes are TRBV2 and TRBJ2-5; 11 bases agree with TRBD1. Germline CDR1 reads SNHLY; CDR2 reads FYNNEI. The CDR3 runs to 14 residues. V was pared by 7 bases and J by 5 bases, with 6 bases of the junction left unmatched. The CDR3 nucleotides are TGTGCCAGCAAGAGGACAGGGGGCCAGGAGACCCAGTACTTC. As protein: CASKRTGGQETQYF.

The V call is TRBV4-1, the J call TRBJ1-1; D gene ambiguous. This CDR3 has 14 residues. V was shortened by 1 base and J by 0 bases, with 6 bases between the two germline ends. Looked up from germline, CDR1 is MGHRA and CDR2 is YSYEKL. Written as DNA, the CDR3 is TGCGCCAGCAGCCAAGCATCTATGAACACTGAAGCTTTCTTT. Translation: CASSQASMNTEAFF.

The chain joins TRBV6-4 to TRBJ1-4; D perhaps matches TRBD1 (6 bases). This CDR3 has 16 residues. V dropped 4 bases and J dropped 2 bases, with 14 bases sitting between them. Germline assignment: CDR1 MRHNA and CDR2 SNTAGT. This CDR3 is CASSAGGPMTNEKLFF. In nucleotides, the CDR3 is TGTGCCAGCAGTGCGGGGGGGCCGATGACTAATGAAAAACTGTTTTTT.

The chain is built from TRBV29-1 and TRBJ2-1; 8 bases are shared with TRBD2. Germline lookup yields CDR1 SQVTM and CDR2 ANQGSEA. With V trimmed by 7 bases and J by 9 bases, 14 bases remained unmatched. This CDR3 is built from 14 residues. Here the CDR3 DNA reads TGCAGCGCCCGTGGACGGGAGGGCCTCGGTGAGCAGTTCTTC. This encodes CSARGREGLGEQFF.

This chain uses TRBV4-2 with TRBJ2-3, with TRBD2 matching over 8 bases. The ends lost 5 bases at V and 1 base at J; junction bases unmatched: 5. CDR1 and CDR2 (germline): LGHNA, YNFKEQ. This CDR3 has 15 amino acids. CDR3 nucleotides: TGTGCCAGCAGCTTTACGGGGGGGGGCACAGATACGCAGTATTTT. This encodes CASSFTGGGTDTQYF.

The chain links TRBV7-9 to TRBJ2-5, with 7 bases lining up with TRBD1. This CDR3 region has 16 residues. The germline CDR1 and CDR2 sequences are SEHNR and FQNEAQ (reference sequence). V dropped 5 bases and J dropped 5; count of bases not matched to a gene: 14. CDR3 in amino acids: CASSPRQGKTEETQYF. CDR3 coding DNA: TGTGCCAGCAGCCCCCGACAGGGCAAAACTGAGGAGACCCAGTACTTC.

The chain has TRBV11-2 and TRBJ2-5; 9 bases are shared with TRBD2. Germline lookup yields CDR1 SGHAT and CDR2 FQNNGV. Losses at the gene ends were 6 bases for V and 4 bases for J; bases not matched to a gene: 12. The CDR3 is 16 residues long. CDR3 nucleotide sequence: TGTGCCAGCAGAATCCCGGGACTAGCTTCGGGAGAGACCCAGTACTTC. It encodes CASRIPGLASGETQYF.

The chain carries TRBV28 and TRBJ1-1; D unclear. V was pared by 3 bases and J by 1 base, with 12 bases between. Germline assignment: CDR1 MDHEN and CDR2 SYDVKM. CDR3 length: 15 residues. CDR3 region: CASSFRGRGNTEAFF. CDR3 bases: TGTGCCAGCAGTTTTCGAGGGCGGGGGAACACTGAAGCTTTCTTT.

As DNA, the CDR3 is TGTGCTAGTCGGGGGGGGGATAGCAATCAGCCCCAGCATTTT. Amino acid sequence: CASRGGDSNQPQHF. This chain connects TRBV6-5 to TRBJ1-5, with D possibly matching TRBD1 (5 bases). The CDR3 runs to 14 residues. Germline V gene data show CDR1 as MNHEY and CDR2 as SVGAGI.

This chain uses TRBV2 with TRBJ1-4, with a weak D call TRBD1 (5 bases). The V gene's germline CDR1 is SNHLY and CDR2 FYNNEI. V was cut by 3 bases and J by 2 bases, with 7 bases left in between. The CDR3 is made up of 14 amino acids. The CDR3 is CASSDGATNEKLFF. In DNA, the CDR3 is TGTGCCAGCAGTGATGGGGCTACTAATGAAAAACTGTTTTTT.

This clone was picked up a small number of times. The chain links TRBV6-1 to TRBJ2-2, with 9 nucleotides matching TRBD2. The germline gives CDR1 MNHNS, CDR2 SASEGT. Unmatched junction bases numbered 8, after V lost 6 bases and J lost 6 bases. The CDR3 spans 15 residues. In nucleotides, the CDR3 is TGTGCCAGCAGGACGCGGGGGGGCAGGGCCGGGGAGCTGTTTTTT. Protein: CASRTRGGRAGELFF.

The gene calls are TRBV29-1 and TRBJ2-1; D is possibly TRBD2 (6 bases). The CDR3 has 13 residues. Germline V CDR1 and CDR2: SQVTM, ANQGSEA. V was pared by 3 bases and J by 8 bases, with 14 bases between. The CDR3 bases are TGCAGCGTTGATCGGCCAGGGAGGCATGAGCAGTTCTTC. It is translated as CSVDRPGRHEQFF.